One and the same sample provided the 6 T cell receptor beta chains below, sequenced in a study of tissue T cells after allogeneic stem cell transplantation. Noted time point: mouse harvest day 7 after allogeneic transplant. The graft held 10^6 splenic CD5+ T cells and 10^7 T-cell-depleted bone marrow cells. The table came from immunoSEQ multiplex PCR; TCRdb's copy has only in-frame clones and leaves some out. The sample contains 10,000 or so clones, under 40% of which appear only once. The sequencing sample was made of skin. The receptors stem from a female BALB/c mouse given C57BL/6 T cells with graft-versus-host disease after an allogeneic hematopoietic cell transplant.

Concerning this clone itself: Germline and genes: mouse. From the germline J gene comes the end of the CDR3, since the read stops 1 residue before it. The J gene is TRBJ2-2, the V gene TRBV16; D uncertain. The CDR3 is 13 residues long. Trimming took off 0 bases at V and 5 bases at J, with 4 bases between the two ends. Germline lookup yields CDR1 SGHSA and CDR2 FRNQAP. The CDR3 reads CASSLDRTGQLYF. The DNA read from the CDR3 is TGTGCAAGCAGCTTAGATAGGACCGGGCAGCTCTAC. Full variable domain (outside the CDR3, taken from reference TRBV16 and TRBJ2-2): NAGVIQTPRHKVTGKGQEATLWCEPISGHSAVFWYRQTIVQGLEFLTYFRNQAPIDDSGMPKERFSAQMPNQSHSTLKIQSTQPQDSAVYLCASSLDRTGQLYFGEGSKLTVL.

Within the sample, this clone is medium-sized. Mouse names are used for the genes. CDR3 bases read: TGTGCTAGCAGTCCCTCCAGGGGACACACAGAAGTCTTC. Residues: CASSPSRGHTEVF. The entire CDR3 protein reads CASSPSRGHTEVFF. The chain carries TRBV29 and TRBJ1-1, with a weak D call TRBD1 (6 bases). The CDR3 end falls 1 residue outside the read, so it is completed with the germline J gene. Deletions cut 5 bases from V and 3 bases from J, with 13 bases between. The germline gives CDR1 MSHET, CDR2 SYDVDS. The CDR3 spans 14 residues.

Concerning this clone itself: The germline and genes are mouse ones. The read ends 1 residue early relative to the CDR3; the germline J gene fills the gap. The chain has TRBV5 and TRBJ1-2; 7 nucleotides line up with TRBD1. This CDR3 comprises 14 residues. Germline V gene lookup returns CDR1 LGHNA and CDR2 YNLKQL (reference sequence). The V and J ends lost 1 base and 5 bases, in that order; junction bases with no gene match: 4. Here the CDR3 reads CASSQGQGGSDYTF. The CDR3 bases that were read are TGTGCCAGCAGCCAAGGACAGGGCGGGTCCGACTACACC.

Remarks on this clone: Germline and genes: mouse. The read ends 1 residue before the CDR3 terminus; that terminus is restored from the germline J gene. The rearrangement joins TRBV16 to TRBJ2-3, with 10 positions matching TRBD2. The germline V gene encodes CDR1 SGHSA and CDR2 FRNQAP. Trimming cost V 7 bases and J 0 bases; bases outside gene matches: 1. This CDR3 region has 14 residues. The covered CDR3 bases are TGTGCAAGCAAGACTGGGGGGAGTGCAGAAACGCTGTAT. Translating it yields CASKTGGSAETLY. The entire CDR3 sequence reads CASKTGGSAETLYF.

This clone showed up just a few times. The germline and genes are mouse ones. The CDR3: CASSLGGLGSYEQYF. The CDR3 bases that were read are TGTGCCAGCAGCTTAGGGGGACTGGGCTCCTATGAACAGTAC. The V and J genes are TRBV3 and TRBJ2-7, with TRBD2 matching over 9 bases. Sequencing ends 1 residue short of the CDR3 end; the germline J gene provides the rest. V shed 1 base and J 0 bases; nucleotides not matched to a gene: 1. This CDR3 spans 15 amino acids. From germline, CDR1 is SNHLY and CDR2 FYNGKV (reference sequence).

About this clone: Mouse gene names apply. The observed sequence ends 1 residue before the CDR3 terminus, with the missing tail filled in from the germline J gene. The rearrangement uses TRBV12-1 and TRBJ2-4, with D tentatively TRBD1 (5 bases). With 0 bases removed from V and 8 bases from J, the gap between germline ends came to 8 bases. Germline CDR1 and CDR2: SGHSN and HYEKVE. The CDR3 totals 12 residues. The CDR3 is CASSLQGSTLYF. Partial CDR3 DNA: TGTGCCAGCTCTCTCCAGGGAAGCACCTTGTAC. The full variable domain, its missing parts supplied by reference TRBV12-1 and TRBJ2-4, is DSGVVQSPRHIIKEKGGRSVLTCIPISGHSNVVWYQQTLGKELKFLIQHYEKVERDKGFLPSRFSVQQFDDYHSEMNMSALELEDSAMYFCASSLQGSTLYFGAGTRLSVL.